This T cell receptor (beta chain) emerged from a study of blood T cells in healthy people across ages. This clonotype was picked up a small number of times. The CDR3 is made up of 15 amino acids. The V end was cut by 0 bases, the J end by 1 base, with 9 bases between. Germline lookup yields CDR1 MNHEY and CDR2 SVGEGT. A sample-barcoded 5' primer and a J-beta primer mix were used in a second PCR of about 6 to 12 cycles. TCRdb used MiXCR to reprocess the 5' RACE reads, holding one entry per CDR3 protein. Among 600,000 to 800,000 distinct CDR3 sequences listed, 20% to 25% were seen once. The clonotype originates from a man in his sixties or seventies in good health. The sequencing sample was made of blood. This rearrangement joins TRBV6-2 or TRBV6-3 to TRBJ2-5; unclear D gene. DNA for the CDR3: TGTGCCAGCAGTTACTCGATAACGGTCCAAGAGACCCAGTACTTC. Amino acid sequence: CASSYSITVQETQYF.